This T cell receptor (beta chain) was identified in a study of CD8+ T cells in alopecia areata. General observations from the study: Lesional scalp displayed greater clonality than normal scalp, most notably in alopecia totalis/universalis.

As regards this clone: Its antigen is still unknown.

The germline CDR1 and CDR2 sequences are SGHDT and YYEEEE. V was trimmed by 6 bases and J by 2 bases, leaving 12 bases between them. CDR3 length: 13 residues. Reverse transcribed after extraction, RNA yielded cDNA as the sequencing template. Here immunoSEQ multiplex PCR was the method, and the copy in TCRdb shows in-frame clones only, minus some. The sample has approximately 100,000 clones, roughly 50% seen once. The chain is built from TRBV5-6 and TRBJ2-7, with D perhaps TRBD1 (6 bases). The sequenced sample consisted of CD4+ T cells sorted from blood. This receptor was identified in a human donor in good health. The CDR3 DNA reads TGTGCCAGCAACAGGGTTGGTCCCTACGAGCAGTACTTC. It specifies CASNRVGPYEQYF.